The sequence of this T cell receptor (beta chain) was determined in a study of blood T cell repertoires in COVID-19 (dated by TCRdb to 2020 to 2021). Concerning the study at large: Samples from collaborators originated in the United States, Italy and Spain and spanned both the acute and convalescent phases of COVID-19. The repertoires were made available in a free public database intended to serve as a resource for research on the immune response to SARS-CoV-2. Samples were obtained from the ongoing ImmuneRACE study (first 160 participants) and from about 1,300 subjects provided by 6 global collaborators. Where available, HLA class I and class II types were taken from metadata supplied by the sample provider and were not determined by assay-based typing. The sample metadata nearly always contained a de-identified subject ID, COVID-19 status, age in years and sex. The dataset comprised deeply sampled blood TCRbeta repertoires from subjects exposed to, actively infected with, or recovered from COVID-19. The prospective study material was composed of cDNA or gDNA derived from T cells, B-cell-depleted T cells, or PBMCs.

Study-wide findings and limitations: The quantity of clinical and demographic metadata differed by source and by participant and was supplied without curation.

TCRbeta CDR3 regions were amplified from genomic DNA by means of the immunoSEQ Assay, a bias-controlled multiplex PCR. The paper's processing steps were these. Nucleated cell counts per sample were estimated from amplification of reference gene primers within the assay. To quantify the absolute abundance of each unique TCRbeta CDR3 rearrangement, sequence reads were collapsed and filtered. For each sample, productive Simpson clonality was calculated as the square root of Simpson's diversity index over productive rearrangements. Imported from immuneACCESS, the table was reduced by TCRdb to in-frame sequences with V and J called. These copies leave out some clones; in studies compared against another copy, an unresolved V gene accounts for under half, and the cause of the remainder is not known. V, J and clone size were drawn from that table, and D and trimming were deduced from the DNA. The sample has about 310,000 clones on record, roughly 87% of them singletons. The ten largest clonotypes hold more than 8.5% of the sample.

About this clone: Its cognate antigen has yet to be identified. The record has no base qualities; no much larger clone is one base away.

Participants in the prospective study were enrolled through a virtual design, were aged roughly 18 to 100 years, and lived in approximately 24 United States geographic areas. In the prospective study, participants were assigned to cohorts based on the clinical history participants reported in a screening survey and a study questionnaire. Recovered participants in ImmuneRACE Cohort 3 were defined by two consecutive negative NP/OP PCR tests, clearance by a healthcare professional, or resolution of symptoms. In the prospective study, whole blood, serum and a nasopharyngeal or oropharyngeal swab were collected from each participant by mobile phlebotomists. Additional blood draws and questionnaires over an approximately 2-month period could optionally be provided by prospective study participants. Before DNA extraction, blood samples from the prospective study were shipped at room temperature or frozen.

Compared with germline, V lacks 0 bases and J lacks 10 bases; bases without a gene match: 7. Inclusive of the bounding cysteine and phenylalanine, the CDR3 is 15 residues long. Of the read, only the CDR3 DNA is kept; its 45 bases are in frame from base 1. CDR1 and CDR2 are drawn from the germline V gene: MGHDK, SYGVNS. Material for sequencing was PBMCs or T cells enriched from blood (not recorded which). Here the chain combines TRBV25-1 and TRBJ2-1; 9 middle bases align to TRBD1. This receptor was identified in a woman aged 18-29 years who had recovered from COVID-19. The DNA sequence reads TGTGCCAGCAGTGAATATGACGCTACAGGGGGCGAGCAGTTCTTC. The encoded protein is CASSEYDATGGEQFF.